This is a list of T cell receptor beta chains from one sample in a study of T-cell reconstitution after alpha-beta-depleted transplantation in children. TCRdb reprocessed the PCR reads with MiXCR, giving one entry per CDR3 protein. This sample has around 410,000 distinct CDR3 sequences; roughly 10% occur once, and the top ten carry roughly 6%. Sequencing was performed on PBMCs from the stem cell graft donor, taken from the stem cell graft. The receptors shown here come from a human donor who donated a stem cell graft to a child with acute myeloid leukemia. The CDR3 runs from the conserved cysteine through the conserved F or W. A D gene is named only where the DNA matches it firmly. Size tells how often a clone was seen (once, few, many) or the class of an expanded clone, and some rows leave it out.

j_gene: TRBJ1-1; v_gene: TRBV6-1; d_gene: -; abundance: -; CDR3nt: TGTGCCAGCAGGCCTGCTACAGGGATCGGAGACACTGAAGCTTTCTTT; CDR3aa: CASRPATGIGDTEAFF
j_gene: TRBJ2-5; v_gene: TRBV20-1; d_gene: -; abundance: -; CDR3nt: TGCAGTGCTACTAAGACGGTGGGAGAGACCCAGTACTTC; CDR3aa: CSATKTVGETQYF
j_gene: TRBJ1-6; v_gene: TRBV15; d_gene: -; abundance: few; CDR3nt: TGTGCCACCAGCAGAGAAGGCGGGGTGGCTAATTCACCCCTCCACTTT; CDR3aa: CATSREGGVANSPLHF
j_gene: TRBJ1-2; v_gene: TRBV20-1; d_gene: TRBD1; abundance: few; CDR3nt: TGCAGTGCTGGACTCTATGTCGCGGACAGGAATGGCTACACCTTC; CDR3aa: CSAGLYVADRNGYTF
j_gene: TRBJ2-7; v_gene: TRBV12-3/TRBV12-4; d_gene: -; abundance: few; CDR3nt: TGTGCCACATCGGGGCTACCCTACGAGCAGTACTTC; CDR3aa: CATSGLPYEQYF
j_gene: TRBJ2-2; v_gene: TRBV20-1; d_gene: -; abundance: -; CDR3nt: TGCAGTGCTAGAGATCTGCAGGGGCACACCGGGGAGCTGTTTTTT; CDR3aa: CSARDLQGHTGELFF
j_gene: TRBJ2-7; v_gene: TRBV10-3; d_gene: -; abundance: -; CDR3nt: TGTGCCATCAGTAGCTCCAGGGACTCCTACGAGCAGTACTTC; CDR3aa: CAISSSRDSYEQYF
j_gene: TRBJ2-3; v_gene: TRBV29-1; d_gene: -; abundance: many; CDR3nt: TGCAGCGTGGGAGATACGCAGTATTTT; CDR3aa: CSVGDTQYF
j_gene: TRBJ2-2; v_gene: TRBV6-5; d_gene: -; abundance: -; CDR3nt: TGTGCCAGCAGTTCAAAACGTGGCACCGGGGAGCTGTTTTTT; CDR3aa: CASSSKRGTGELFF
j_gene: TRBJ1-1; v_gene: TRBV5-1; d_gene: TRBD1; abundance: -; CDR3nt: TGCGCCAGCAGCTTAACACAGGGGGTACTGAACACTGAAGCTTTCTTT; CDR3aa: CASSLTQGVLNTEAFF
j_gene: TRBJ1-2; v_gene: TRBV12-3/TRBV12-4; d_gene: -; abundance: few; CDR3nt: TGTGCCAGCAGTTTGAGGAGTGGAATCTATGGCTACACCTTC; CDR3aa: CASSLRSGIYGYTF
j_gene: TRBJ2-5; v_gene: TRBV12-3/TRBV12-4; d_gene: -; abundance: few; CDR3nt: TGTGCCAGCAGTTACGCAGCCCCCGGGGGCAGGGCGTACCAAGAGACCCAGTACTTC; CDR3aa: CASSYAAPGGRAYQETQYF
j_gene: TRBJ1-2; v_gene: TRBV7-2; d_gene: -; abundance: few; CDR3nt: TGTGCCAGCAGCTTAGGCAGGGACCGCTATGGCTACACCTTC; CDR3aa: CASSLGRDRYGYTF
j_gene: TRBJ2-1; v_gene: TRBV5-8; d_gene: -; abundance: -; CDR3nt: TGTGCCAGCAGCCCTCAGGGAGGCTCCTACAATGAGCAGTTCTTC; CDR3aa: CASSPQGGSYNEQFF
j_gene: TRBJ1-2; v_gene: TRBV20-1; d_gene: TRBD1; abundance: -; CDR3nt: TGCAGTGCTAGAGACGTGGGTTTTAAACAGGGGGCACATGGCTACACCTTC; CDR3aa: CSARDVGFKQGAHGYTF
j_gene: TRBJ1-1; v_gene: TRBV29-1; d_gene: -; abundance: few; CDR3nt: TGCAGCGTTGGTCCAGGGGTCGCTGAAGCTTTCTTT; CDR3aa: CSVGPGVAEAFF
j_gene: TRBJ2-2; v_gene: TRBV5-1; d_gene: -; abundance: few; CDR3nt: TGCGCCAGCAGCACCCATTTGGACCCCGATTACGCGGGCACCGGGGAGCTGTTTTTT; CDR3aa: CASSTHLDPDYAGTGELFF
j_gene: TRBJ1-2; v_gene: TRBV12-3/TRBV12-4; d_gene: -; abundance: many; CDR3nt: TGTGCCAGCAGCCCCCGGGTATCTTATGGCTACACCTTC; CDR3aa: CASSPRVSYGYTF
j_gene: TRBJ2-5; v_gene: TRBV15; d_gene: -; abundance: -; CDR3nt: TGTGCCACCAGCAGTCACTCTGACAGGTTTCAAGAGACCCAGTACTTC; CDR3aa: CATSSHSDRFQETQYF
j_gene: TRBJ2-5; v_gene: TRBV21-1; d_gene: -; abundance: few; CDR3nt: TGTGCCAGCAGCAAAGGGGGACTAGCGGGGTCAGAGACCCAGTACTTC; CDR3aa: CASSKGGLAGSETQYF
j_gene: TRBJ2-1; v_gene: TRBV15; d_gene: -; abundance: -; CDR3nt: TGTGCCACCGGAAGGAGAAACTACAATGAGCAGTTCTTC; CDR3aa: CATGRRNYNEQFF
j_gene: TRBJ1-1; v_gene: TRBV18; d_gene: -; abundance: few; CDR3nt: TGTGCCAGCTCACAGAGGGTCGAGACTGAAGCTTTCTTT; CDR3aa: CASSQRVETEAFF
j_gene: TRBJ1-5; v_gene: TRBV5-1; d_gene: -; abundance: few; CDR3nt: TGCGCCAGCAGCTTGGGGTCCGGGGGCGGCAATCAGCCCCAGCATTTT; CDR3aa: CASSLGSGGGNQPQHF
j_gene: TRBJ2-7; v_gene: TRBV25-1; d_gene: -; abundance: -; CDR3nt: TGTGCCAGCAGTGAATATGGTCAGTCCTACGAGCAGTACTTC; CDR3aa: CASSEYGQSYEQYF
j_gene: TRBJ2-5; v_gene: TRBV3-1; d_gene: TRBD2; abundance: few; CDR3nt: TGTGCCAGCAGCCAAACCGGGGGGGCAAGGTACCAAGAGACCCAGTACTTC; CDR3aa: CASSQTGGARYQETQYF